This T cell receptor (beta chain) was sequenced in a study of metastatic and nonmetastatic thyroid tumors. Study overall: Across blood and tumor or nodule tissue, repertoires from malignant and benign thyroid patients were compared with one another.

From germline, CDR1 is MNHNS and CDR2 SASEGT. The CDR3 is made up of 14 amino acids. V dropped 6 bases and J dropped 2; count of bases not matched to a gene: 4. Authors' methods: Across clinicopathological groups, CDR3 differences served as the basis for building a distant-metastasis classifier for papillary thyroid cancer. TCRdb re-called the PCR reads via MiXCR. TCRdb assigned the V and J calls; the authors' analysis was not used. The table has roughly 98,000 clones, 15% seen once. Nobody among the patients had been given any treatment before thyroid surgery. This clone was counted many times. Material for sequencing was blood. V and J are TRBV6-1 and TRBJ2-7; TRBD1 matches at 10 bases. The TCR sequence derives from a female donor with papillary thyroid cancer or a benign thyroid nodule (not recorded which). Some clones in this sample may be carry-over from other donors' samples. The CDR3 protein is CASSRQGATYEQYF. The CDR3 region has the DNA TGTGCCAGCAGCAGACAGGGGGCGACCTACGAGCAGTACTTC.